This TCR beta chain was identified in a study of T cell repertoires in cytomegalovirus infection. Looking at the study overall: It can be stated that public TCR beta signatures indicated CMV infection as well as a matching HLA type. Points from the study as a whole: Identification of carriers of CMV plus the relevant HLA was achieved through cumulative public TCR beta family frequency. HLA-C-restricted CMV clonotypes gave the most frequent clonotype in two of eight donors.

About this clonotype: Its antigen is unknown.

TCRdb re-called the reads with MiXCR, one entry per CDR3 protein. The sample includes 400,000 to 550,000 distinct CDR3 sequences, over 9% of them seen just once. The clonotype was recovered from a human donor in good health (CMV status not recorded). Some clones in this sample may be carry-over from other donors' samples. Source material: PBMCs.

CDR3 amino acids: CASSLVQPGGADTQYF. The CDR3 region has the DNA TGTGCCAGCAGCTTGGTACAGCCAGGGGGCGCAGATACGCAGTATTTT. The V call is TRBV5-4, the J call TRBJ2-3; 8 nucleotides agree with TRBD1. Trimming at V came to 0 bases and at J to 4 bases, leaving 7 bases not matched to a gene. Germline CDR1 SGHNT, CDR2 YYREEE (reference sequence). The CDR3 is 16 amino acids.